These 5 T cell receptor beta chains were sequenced from one sample in a study of shared clonotypes between healthy human individuals. Clones were read by immunoSEQ multiplex PCR, and TCRdb kept only the in-frame ones, dropping some. The table lists some 900,000 clones, over 60% of them singletons. Sequences were obtained from memory CD4+ T cells sorted from blood. Subset here: CD45RA-negative fraction. These receptors were collected from a man between 18 and 35 years old in good health.

V and J are TRBV29-1 and TRBJ2-1, with 7 nucleotides matching TRBD2. Trimming removed 1 base from V and 1 base from J; junction bases left unmatched: 4. This CDR3 region has 15 residues. Germline CDR1 reads SQVTM; CDR2 reads ANQGSEA. CDR3 DNA sequence: TGCAGCGTTGAAGCGGCTAGCGGATCCTACAATGAGCAGTTCTTC. Amino acids: CSVEAASGSYNEQFF.

The V and J genes are TRBV30 and TRBJ2-2; no clear D. CDR1 is GTSNPN and CDR2 is SVGIG in the germline V gene (reference sequence). With 0 bases removed from V and 2 bases from J, the gap between germline ends came to 7 bases. There are 14 residues in the CDR3. The CDR3 DNA sequence: TGTGCCTGGAGTGTGTCACACAACACCGGGGAGCTGTTTTTT. Translating gives CAWSVSHNTGELFF.

Only a few counts were recorded for this clone. This may come from a read error, since a much larger clone is one base off. The identical CDR3 is also encoded by other nucleotide sequences in the sample. The chain combines TRBV28 with TRBJ2-7; a weak D match, TRBD1 (5 bases). V dropped 6 bases and J dropped 2 bases, with 8 bases sitting between them. Germline values: CDR1 MDHEN, CDR2 SYDVKM. This CDR3 contains 12 residues. CDR3 sequence: CASSTGTYEQYF. The CDR3 DNA is TGTGCCAGCAGCACAGGAACCTACGAGCAGTACTTC.

The chain employs TRBV5-4 and TRBJ1-2; TRBD1 might be the D (5 bases). The germline V and J ends were trimmed by 4 bases and 8 bases, with 15 bases remaining between them. The CDR3 length is 13 residues. Germline V CDR1 and CDR2: SGHNT, YYREEE (reference sequence). The CDR3 nucleotides are TGTGCCAGCAGCCCTCAGGGATCTGGCGGCTACACCTTC. It is translated as CASSPQGSGGYTF.

V and J are TRBV28 and TRBJ1-3, with no clear D. Germline assignment: CDR1 MDHEN and CDR2 SYDVKM. Trimming removed 6 bases at V and 4 bases at J, with 7 bases between. This CDR3 spans 12 amino acids. CDR3 sequence reads: CASSPKGNTIYF. For the CDR3, the DNA is TGTGCCAGCAGCCCAAAAGGAAACACCATATATTTT.